A single sample is the source of the 16 T cell receptor beta chains below, sequenced in a study of neoadjuvant anti-PD-1 for oral cavity cancer. Profiled with immunoSEQ multiplex PCR; TCRdb holds only in-frame clones, not every one. The table shows more than 6,500 clones, with 70% to 80% occurring only once. The source material was PBMCs, sampled before nivolumab (anti-PD-1) treatment. The receptors were sampled from a person between 40 and 85 years old with oral cavity squamous cell carcinoma.

The V gene is TRBV7-6, the J gene TRBJ2-3; D gene unclear. V was shortened by 2 bases and J by 0 bases, with 6 bases between the two germline ends. This CDR3 contains 14 residues. In germline, CDR1 is SGHVS, CDR2 FNYEAQ. The CDR3 DNA follows: TGTGCCAGCAGCTTACGTGGGAGCACAGATACGCAGTATTTT. Its protein product is CASSLRGSTDTQYF.

V and J are TRBV7-2 and TRBJ2-5, with D possibly TRBD2 on 6 matching bases. V was cut by 5 bases and J by 0 bases, with 13 bases left in between. The CDR3 consists of 15 residues. Germline V gene lookup returns CDR1 SGHTA and CDR2 FQGNSA. The CDR3 spells CASSQVRGYQETQYF. In nucleotides, the CDR3 is TGTGCCAGCAGCCAGGTTCGGGGGTACCAAGAGACCCAGTACTTC. Together with reference TRBV7-2 and TRBJ2-5, the CDR3 gives the full variable domain: GAGVSQSPSNKVTEKGKDVELRCDPISGHTALYWYRQSLGQGLEFLIYFQGNSAPDKSGLPSDRFSAERTGGSVSTLTIQRTQQEDSAVYLCASSQVRGYQETQYFGPGTRLLVL.

This chain joins TRBV19 and TRBJ2-1; 8 bases map to TRBD2. CDR1 LNHDA and CDR2 SQIVND come from the germline V gene (reference sequence). The V segment lost 7 bases and the J segment 0 bases; nucleotides outside the gene matches: 11. The CDR3 is 17 residues long. DNA of the CDR3: TGTGCCAGTACTTCAGGGGTAGCGGGGACCTCCTACAATGAGCAGTTCTTC. It yields the protein CASTSGVAGTSYNEQFF. Full variable domain (remainder filled in from reference TRBV19 and TRBJ2-1): DGGITQSPKYLFRKEGQNVTLSCEQNLNHDAMYWYRQDPGQGLRLIYYSQIVNDFQKGDIAEGYSVSREKKESFPLTVTSAQKNPTAFYLCASTSGVAGTSYNEQFFGPGTRLTVL.

This chain joins TRBV28 and TRBJ1-5; 8 bases fit TRBD1. CDR1 is MDHEN and CDR2 is SYDVKM in the germline V gene. V was clipped by 7 bases and J by 3 bases; unmatched bases: 14. There are 17 residues in the CDR3. CDR3 coding DNA: TGTGCCAGCAACCCCCCGGGACAGGAAGGGGCCAATCAGCCCCAGCATTTT. It yields the protein CASNPPGQEGANQPQHF.

This clone was observed once. The chain uses TRBV10-3 and TRBJ1-4, with 8 positions matching TRBD1. The germline V gene encodes CDR1 ENHRY and CDR2 SYGVKD. There are 14 residues in the CDR3. The junction had 10 bases not matched to a gene; V was cut back by 8 bases and J by 8 bases. The DNA of the CDR3 is TGTGCCATCGGGTCAGGGGGCGATGGGGAAAAACTGTTTTTT. It specifies CAIGSGGDGEKLFF.

CDR3 bases: TGTGCCAGCAGCTCCAAATCGGGCACAGATACGCAGTATTTT. Translated, it gives CASSSKSGTDTQYF. The V gene is TRBV7-9, the J gene TRBJ2-3, with D hard to call. The CDR3 loop spans 14 amino acids. CDR1 is SEHNR and CDR2 is FQNEAQ in the germline V gene (reference sequence). V lost 4 bases, J lost 1 base, and 9 bases lay in between.

This clone was detected once. The chain is built from TRBV7-6 and TRBJ1-5; D unclear. Deletions cut 10 bases from V and 3 bases from J, with 10 bases between. CDR3 size: 12 residues. Germline V lookup: CDR1 SGHVS, CDR2 FNYEAQ. The CDR3 sequence is CATGLNNQPQHF. The CDR3 DNA follows: TGTGCCACCGGGCTAAACAATCAGCCCCAGCATTTT. Full variable domain (remainder filled in from reference TRBV7-6 and TRBJ1-5): GAGVSQSPRYKVTKRGQDVALRCDPISGHVSLYWYRQALGQGPEFLTYFNYEAQQDKSGLPNDRFSAERPEGSISTLTIQRTEQRDSAMYRCATGLNNQPQHFGDGTRLSIL.

The rearrangement links TRBV10-1 to TRBJ2-3; TRBD1 agrees at 10 bases. The length of the CDR3 is 14 residues. V was pared by 6 bases and J by 6 bases, with 6 bases of the junction left unmatched. Germline V lookup: CDR1 WNHNN, CDR2 SYGVQD (reference sequence). The CDR3 loop reads CASRAEGQGDTQYF. The CDR3 nucleotides read TGCGCCAGCAGGGCGGAGGGACAGGGGGATACGCAGTATTTT.

J is TRBJ1-4 and V is TRBV7-9; 10 bases agree with TRBD1. J was trimmed by 2 bases and V by 4 bases; bases with no gene match: 1. Per germline, CDR1 SEHNR and CDR2 FQNEAQ (reference sequence). CDR3 size: 15 residues. The CDR3 reads CASSSTGGTNEKLFF. Here the CDR3 DNA reads TGTGCCAGCAGCTCGACAGGGGGCACTAATGAAAAACTGTTTTTT. Filled out from reference TRBV7-9 and TRBJ1-4, the complete variable domain reads DTGVSQNPRHKITKRGQNVTFRCDPISEHNRLYWYRQTLGQGPEFLTYFQNEAQLEKSRLLSDRFSAERPKGSFSTLEIQRTEQGDSAMYLCASSSTGGTNEKLFFGSGTQLSVL.

This chain links TRBV19 with TRBJ1-5; unclear D gene. The ends were cut back, 0 bases at V and 8 bases at J, with 8 bases in the middle. The CDR3 extends over 13 amino acids. Germline V gene sequence: CDR1 LNHDA, CDR2 SQIVND (reference sequence). The CDR3: CASSIDLQKPQHF. CDR3 coding DNA: TGTGCCAGTAGTATAGATCTGCAGAAGCCCCAGCATTTT.

This chain connects TRBV7-2 to TRBJ1-4, with D possibly being TRBD1 (5 bases). The CDR3 has 16 amino acids. Trimming removed 0 bases from V and 0 bases from J, with 8 bases in between. Germline CDR1 is SGHTA and CDR2 is FQGNSA. DNA for the CDR3: TGTGCCAGCAGCTTAGCGTTGGGGGCAACTAATGAAAAACTGTTTTTT. This translates into CASSLALGATNEKLFF.

V is TRBV4-3 and J is TRBJ2-1; D is uncertain. Trimming shortened V by 0 bases and J by 15 bases, and 18 bases separated the two germline ends. CDR1 and CDR2 from the germline V gene are LGHNA and YSLEER. The CDR3 covers 14 residues. The CDR3, as DNA: TGCGCCAGCAGCCAAGACGGGCCTTTCTCTAAGCCGTTCTTC. Translating gives CASSQDGPFSKPFF.

A few counts support this clone. This chain joins TRBV2 and TRBJ2-3; TRBD1 agrees at 10 bases. V dropped 3 bases and J dropped 2; count of bases not matched to a gene: 2. The CDR3 length is 15 residues. The germline V gene has CDR1 SNHLY and CDR2 FYNNEI. The CDR3 region has the DNA TGTGCCAGCAGTGAGGGGACAGGGGTCACAGATACGCAGTATTTT. It yields the protein CASSEGTGVTDTQYF.

The J gene is TRBJ2-3, the V gene TRBV15, with 8 bases that match TRBD1. The CDR3 has 16 amino acids. V dropped 5 bases and J dropped 1; count of bases not matched to a gene: 8. Germline values: CDR1 LNHNV, CDR2 YYDKDF (reference sequence). Here the CDR3 reads CATSSPPGQGTDTQYF. The DNA of the CDR3 is TGTGCCACCAGCTCCCCCCCGGGACAGGGCACAGATACGCAGTATTTT.

The chain has TRBV19 and TRBJ1-2; D ambiguous. This CDR3 spans 14 amino acids. Germline loops: CDR1 LNHDA, CDR2 SQIVND (reference sequence). Trimming took off 7 bases at V and 0 bases at J, with 12 bases between the two ends. Written as DNA, the CDR3 is TGTGCCAGTACGGCAGGTGTTTCTAACTATGGCTACACCTTC. This sequence encodes CASTAGVSNYGYTF.

In this sample, this clone turned up a few times. The chain carries TRBV4-1 and TRBJ2-2; 12 bases fit TRBD2. CDR3 length equals 19 residues. With 1 base clipped from V and 2 bases from J, the junction kept 8 bases outside the gene matches. Looked up from germline, CDR1 is MGHRA and CDR2 is YSYEKL. The CDR3 DNA reads as TGCGCCAGCAGCCAAGCCTTGACTAGCGGGGGACCTAACACCGGGGAGCTGTTTTTT. It encodes CASSQALTSGGPNTGELFF.